This is a list of T cell receptor beta chains from one sample in a study of OX40 agonist ivuxolimab in advanced cancers. The table came from immunoSEQ multiplex PCR; TCRdb's copy has only in-frame clones and leaves some out. Among 25,000 to 40,000 clones, 81% were seen once, and the ten largest hold about 20%. This sample comprised CD4+ or CD8+ T cells sorted from blood, obtained in a trial of the OX40 agonist ivuxolimab. These receptors were taken from an adult with an advanced solid tumor such as melanoma, head and neck, liver or kidney cancer. CDR3s include the opening cysteine and the closing phenylalanine or tryptophan. A D gene is named only where the DNA matches it firmly. Some rows have no size entry. The others give once, few or many, or a class for an expanded clone.

j_call: TRBJ2-2
d_call: .
v_call: TRBV5-8
clone_size: .
cdr3_nt: TGTGCCAGCCCAGACAGCCCAGTCGGCACCGGGGAGCTGTTTTTT
cdr3_aa: CASPDSPVGTGELFF

j_call: TRBJ1-1
d_call: .
v_call: TRBV27
clone_size: .
cdr3_nt: TGTGCCAGTCCTTCAGGGTTGAACACTGAAGCTTTCTTT
cdr3_aa: CASPSGLNTEAFF

j_call: TRBJ1-1
d_call: .
v_call: TRBV19
clone_size: .
cdr3_nt: TGTGCCAGTAGTATCAGGAACACTGAAGCTTTCTTT
cdr3_aa: CASSIRNTEAFF

j_call: TRBJ1-2
d_call: .
v_call: TRBV28
clone_size: .
cdr3_nt: TGTGCCAGCAGTGCCCCCTCTGGGGGACGGGGCTATGGCTACACCTTC
cdr3_aa: CASSAPSGGRGYGYTF

j_call: TRBJ2-7
d_call: TRBD1
v_call: TRBV2
clone_size: .
cdr3_nt: TGTGCCAGCAGCCGGGACAGGGGGCCCTACGAGCAGTACTTC
cdr3_aa: CASSRDRGPYEQYF

j_call: TRBJ2-6
d_call: TRBD1
v_call: TRBV6-5
clone_size: .
cdr3_nt: TGTGCCAGCAGTGAGACAGGGAGGGCCAACGTCCTGACTTTC
cdr3_aa: CASSETGRANVLTF

j_call: TRBJ1-5
d_call: TRBD1
v_call: TRBV6-1
clone_size: .
cdr3_nt: TGTGCCAGCAACTTGGACAGGGGCGGGAATCAGCCCCAGCATTTT
cdr3_aa: CASNLDRGGNQPQHF

j_call: TRBJ1-1
d_call: TRBD1
v_call: TRBV7-2
clone_size: .
cdr3_nt: TGTGCCAGCAGTCGGACAGGGCCCACTGAAGCTTTCTTT
cdr3_aa: CASSRTGPTEAFF

j_call: TRBJ1-5
d_call: .
v_call: TRBV7-2
clone_size: few
cdr3_nt: TGTGCCAGCAGCTTGGTACGGGGAATGGGTCAGCCCCAGCATTTT
cdr3_aa: CASSLVRGMGQPQHF

j_call: TRBJ2-7
d_call: TRBD1
v_call: TRBV6-5
clone_size: .
cdr3_nt: TGTGCCAGCAGGTGGGACAGGGGCAGCGGCGAGCAGTACTTC
cdr3_aa: CASRWDRGSGEQYF

j_call: TRBJ1-2
d_call: TRBD1
v_call: TRBV28
clone_size: .
cdr3_nt: TGTGCCGGCAGCACCGACAGGGGGCTACGTGGCTACACCTTC
cdr3_aa: CAGSTDRGLRGYTF

j_call: TRBJ2-7
d_call: .
v_call: TRBV6-6
clone_size: .
cdr3_nt: TGTGCCAGCAGCGAGCAAGGCCGTGGGGTGTACGAGCAGTACTTC
cdr3_aa: CASSEQGRGVYEQYF

j_call: TRBJ2-7
d_call: TRBD2
v_call: TRBV5-1
clone_size: medium-sized
cdr3_nt: TGCGCCAGCAGCTTGGCCGGCGGGAGCTACGAGCAGTACTTC
cdr3_aa: CASSLAGGSYEQYF

j_call: TRBJ2-7
d_call: TRBD2
v_call: TRBV5-7
clone_size: .
cdr3_nt: TGTGCCAGCGACGGGAGCGGGAAGTACGAGCAGTACTTC
cdr3_aa: CASDGSGKYEQYF

j_call: TRBJ2-6
d_call: .
v_call: TRBV28
clone_size: .
cdr3_nt: TGTGCCAGCAGTTTGGGGGGCCAACGGGCCAACGTCCTGACTTTC
cdr3_aa: CASSLGGQRANVLTF

j_call: TRBJ2-5
d_call: .
v_call: TRBV5-1
clone_size: .
cdr3_nt: TGCGCCAGCAGCCCAGGGGCCGCCCAAGAGACCCAGTACTTC
cdr3_aa: CASSPGAAQETQYF

j_call: TRBJ1-5
d_call: .
v_call: TRBV10-3
clone_size: few
cdr3_nt: TGTGCCATCAGTGAAGGGAGTTATCAGCCCCAGCATTTT
cdr3_aa: CAISEGSYQPQHF

j_call: TRBJ1-5
d_call: .
v_call: TRBV2
clone_size: .
cdr3_nt: TGTGCCAGCAGTGTGGAGGGATTACAGCCCCAGCATTTT
cdr3_aa: CASSVEGLQPQHF

j_call: TRBJ1-2
d_call: .
v_call: TRBV18
clone_size: .
cdr3_nt: TGTGCCAGCTCACCAGATCGCTCACCTGGGGGCTACACCTTC
cdr3_aa: CASSPDRSPGGYTF

j_call: TRBJ1-6
d_call: .
v_call: TRBV11-2
clone_size: .
cdr3_nt: TGTGCCAGCAGCCCAGAGGTTGGCAGGGGTAATTCACCCCTCCACTTT
cdr3_aa: CASSPEVGRGNSPLHF

j_call: TRBJ2-5
d_call: TRBD2
v_call: TRBV7-8
clone_size: .
cdr3_nt: TGTGCCAGCAGCTTAAGAGTGGGGGGGAGCCAAGAGACCCAGTACTTC
cdr3_aa: CASSLRVGGSQETQYF

j_call: TRBJ2-3
d_call: TRBD2
v_call: TRBV10-1
clone_size: .
cdr3_nt: TGCGCCAGCAGTGAGTCGGCTAGCGGAAGCACAGATACGCAGTATTTT
cdr3_aa: CASSESASGSTDTQYF

j_call: TRBJ1-5
d_call: TRBD1
v_call: TRBV27
clone_size: .
cdr3_nt: TGTGCCAGCAGTTTAGACAGGGGGAATCAGCCCCAGCATTTT
cdr3_aa: CASSLDRGNQPQHF

j_call: TRBJ2-2
d_call: TRBD1
v_call: TRBV2
clone_size: once
cdr3_nt: TGTGCCAGCACGGACAGGGAGTTGACCGGGGAGCTGTTTTTT
cdr3_aa: CASTDRELTGELFF

j_call: TRBJ2-3
d_call: .
v_call: TRBV18
clone_size: once
cdr3_nt: TGTGCCAGCTCACTTAACTTGGCAGATACGCAGTATTTT
cdr3_aa: CASSLNLADTQYF

j_call: TRBJ2-5
d_call: TRBD2
v_call: TRBV5-6
clone_size: .
cdr3_nt: TGTGCCAGCAGTCGAACCCGGGGACTAGCGGGGAGAGAGACCCAGTACTTC
cdr3_aa: CASSRTRGLAGRETQYF

j_call: TRBJ2-7
d_call: TRBD1
v_call: TRBV5-6
clone_size: once
cdr3_nt: TGTGCCAGCAGCTTGGGGTACAGGGGGAATGCCTACGAGCAGTACTTC
cdr3_aa: CASSLGYRGNAYEQYF

j_call: TRBJ1-3
d_call: .
v_call: TRBV19
clone_size: .
cdr3_nt: TGTGCCAGTAGTAGGACAGCCTCTGGAAACACCATATATTTT
cdr3_aa: CASSRTASGNTIYF

j_call: TRBJ2-2
d_call: .
v_call: TRBV9
clone_size: .
cdr3_nt: TGTGCCAGCAGCGTAGGTCCTATCGCGAACACCGGGGAGCTGTTTTTT
cdr3_aa: CASSVGPIANTGELFF

j_call: TRBJ2-5
d_call: .
v_call: TRBV7-9
clone_size: .
cdr3_nt: TGTGCCAGCAGCTTCAGTCTCAGCACCGAGACCCAGTACTTC
cdr3_aa: CASSFSLSTETQYF

j_call: TRBJ2-1
d_call: TRBD2
v_call: TRBV6-6
clone_size: .
cdr3_nt: TGTGCCAGCAGTTATTTAGCGGGAGGGCGGAATGAGCAGTTCTTC
cdr3_aa: CASSYLAGGRNEQFF

j_call: TRBJ2-1
d_call: .
v_call: TRBV7-3
clone_size: .
cdr3_nt: TGTGCCAGCAGTAACGGGGCATATGAGCAGTTCTTC
cdr3_aa: CASSNGAYEQFF

j_call: TRBJ2-7
d_call: .
v_call: TRBV30
clone_size: .
cdr3_nt: TGTGCCTGGAGTCCTGTACAGGGTATTAGCTACGAGCAGTACTTC
cdr3_aa: CAWSPVQGISYEQYF

j_call: TRBJ2-4
d_call: .
v_call: TRBV7-6
clone_size: .
cdr3_nt: TGTGCCAGCAGCCCCTTGAGAGTGGCGGACATTCAGTACTTC
cdr3_aa: CASSPLRVADIQYF

j_call: TRBJ1-1
d_call: .
v_call: TRBV18
clone_size: .
cdr3_nt: TGTGCCAGCTCACCTCGACAGTTGAACACTGAAGCTTTCTTT
cdr3_aa: CASSPRQLNTEAFF

j_call: TRBJ2-1
d_call: TRBD1
v_call: TRBV25-1
clone_size: .
cdr3_nt: TGTGCCAGCAGGTACGGGACAGGACGCAATGAGCAGTTCTTC
cdr3_aa: CASRYGTGRNEQFF

j_call: TRBJ1-1
d_call: .
v_call: TRBV21-1
clone_size: few
cdr3_nt: TGTGCCAGCAGCAAAGGGAACACTGAAGCTTTCTTT
cdr3_aa: CASSKGNTEAFF

j_call: TRBJ2-1
d_call: .
v_call: TRBV6-1
clone_size: .
cdr3_nt: TGTGCCAGCAGTGTGCGGGATCTGTGGGGGAATGAGCAGTTCTTC
cdr3_aa: CASSVRDLWGNEQFF

j_call: TRBJ1-4
d_call: .
v_call: TRBV5-4
clone_size: .
cdr3_nt: TGTGCCAGCAGCTCGCGCCTAGATGAAAAACTGTTTTTT
cdr3_aa: CASSSRLDEKLFF

j_call: TRBJ2-7
d_call: TRBD1
v_call: TRBV6-6
clone_size: .
cdr3_nt: TGTGCCGGCAGTACGGGACAGGGCTACGAGCAGTACTTC
cdr3_aa: CAGSTGQGYEQYF

j_call: TRBJ1-5
d_call: .
v_call: TRBV6-5
clone_size: .
cdr3_nt: TGTGCCAGCAGCCCCTCGGGGTTCAGCAATCAGCCCCAGCATTTT
cdr3_aa: CASSPSGFSNQPQHF

j_call: TRBJ1-1
d_call: .
v_call: TRBV5-1
clone_size: once
cdr3_nt: TGCGCCAGCAGCCCGGGACAAAATTCTATATCTCCTGAAGCTTTCTTT
cdr3_aa: CASSPGQNSISPEAFF

j_call: TRBJ2-3
d_call: .
v_call: TRBV10-3
clone_size: .
cdr3_nt: TGTGCCATCAGTCGGGACAGCACAGATACGCAGTATTTT
cdr3_aa: CAISRDSTDTQYF

j_call: TRBJ1-4
d_call: .
v_call: TRBV27
clone_size: once
cdr3_nt: TGTGCCAGCATCCTTGAAGAGACAGACAGTGAAAAACTGTTTTTT
cdr3_aa: CASILEETDSEKLFF

j_call: TRBJ2-5
d_call: TRBD2
v_call: TRBV7-2
clone_size: once
cdr3_nt: TGTGCCAGCAGCTCTAGCGGGGGGCCTTCGGGAGGGACCCAGTACTTC
cdr3_aa: CASSSSGGPSGGTQYF

j_call: TRBJ1-3
d_call: TRBD1
v_call: TRBV19
clone_size: .
cdr3_nt: TGTGCCAGTAGTACCGGGACAGGGTCTGACACCATATATTTT
cdr3_aa: CASSTGTGSDTIYF

j_call: TRBJ2-7
d_call: TRBD1
v_call: TRBV18
clone_size: .
cdr3_nt: TGTGCCAGCTCACCCTGGGACAGGATTACCTACGAGCAGTACTTC
cdr3_aa: CASSPWDRITYEQYF

j_call: TRBJ1-3
d_call: .
v_call: TRBV21-1
clone_size: .
cdr3_nt: TGTGCCAGCAGCAAAGGTAAGGTCCTAAGCTCTGGAAACACCATATATTTT
cdr3_aa: CASSKGKVLSSGNTIYF

j_call: TRBJ2-7
d_call: .
v_call: TRBV7-2
clone_size: .
cdr3_nt: TGTGCCAGCAGTGACACGAACTCCTACGAGCAGTACTTC
cdr3_aa: CASSDTNSYEQYF

j_call: TRBJ2-5
d_call: TRBD2
v_call: TRBV2
clone_size: once
cdr3_nt: TGTGCCAGCAGTGCTCGGCGGGGGGGCCTAAAGACCCAGTACTTC
cdr3_aa: CASSARRGGLKTQYF

j_call: TRBJ1-3
d_call: .
v_call: TRBV6-1
clone_size: .
cdr3_nt: TGTGCCAGCAGTCGGGGCTTCTCTGGAAACACCATATATTTT
cdr3_aa: CASSRGFSGNTIYF

j_call: TRBJ1-5
d_call: TRBD1
v_call: TRBV6-5
clone_size: .
cdr3_nt: TGTGCCAGCAGTTACCGGGACAGTTATCAGCCCCAGCATTTT
cdr3_aa: CASSYRDSYQPQHF

j_call: TRBJ1-1
d_call: TRBD1
v_call: TRBV11-2
clone_size: .
cdr3_nt: TGTGCCAGCAGCTTAGGGGACAGTTCACTGTATGCTTTCTTT
cdr3_aa: CASSLGDSSLYAFF

j_call: TRBJ2-1
d_call: TRBD2
v_call: TRBV7-8
clone_size: once
cdr3_nt: TGTGCCAGCAGCTTAGCCGGGACTAGTATCGGCAATGAGCAGTTCTTC
cdr3_aa: CASSLAGTSIGNEQFF

j_call: TRBJ1-2
d_call: TRBD1
v_call: TRBV19
clone_size: .
cdr3_nt: TGTGCCAGTAGCTACAGGGGGCGAAACTATGGCTACACCTTC
cdr3_aa: CASSYRGRNYGYTF

j_call: TRBJ1-5
d_call: TRBD1
v_call: TRBV18
clone_size: .
cdr3_nt: TGTGCCAGCTCACGTACAGGGGGCGATCAGCCCCAGCATTTT
cdr3_aa: CASSRTGGDQPQHF

j_call: TRBJ2-3
d_call: .
v_call: TRBV28
clone_size: .
cdr3_nt: TGTGCCAGCAGTTTAACGGGCCCGGCGGGAGATACGCAGTATTTT
cdr3_aa: CASSLTGPAGDTQYF

j_call: TRBJ2-7
d_call: .
v_call: TRBV7-4
clone_size: .
cdr3_nt: TGTGCCAGCAGCTTTAACCCGACCTACGAGCAGTACTTC
cdr3_aa: CASSFNPTYEQYF

j_call: TRBJ2-4
d_call: TRBD2
v_call: TRBV10-3
clone_size: few
cdr3_nt: TGTGCCATCAGTGATGGCGGGACTAGCAAAAACATTCAGTACTTC
cdr3_aa: CAISDGGTSKNIQYF

j_call: TRBJ2-1
d_call: TRBD1
v_call: TRBV9
clone_size: .
cdr3_nt: TGTGCCAGCAGCCCCCAGACAGGGTTGGTTGAGCAGTTCTTC
cdr3_aa: CASSPQTGLVEQFF